The following is a TCR beta chain sequence with its context. This sample was included in a study of blood T cell repertoires in COVID-19. Study-level background: PBMCs, B-cell-depleted T cells, or T cells were the source of the cDNA or gDNA that made up the material.

Per the germline V gene, CDR1 is SEHNR and CDR2 is FQNEAQ (reference sequence). V was shortened by 5 bases and J by 2 bases, with 10 bases between the two germline ends. CDR3 size: 13 residues. As processed by the authors: Reference gene primer amplification gave nucleated cell count estimates. Profiled with immunoSEQ multiplex PCR; TCRdb holds only in-frame clones, not every one. Clone size and the V and J calls come from that table; the DNA yielded D and trimming. Of 40,000 to 45,000 clones in the sample, around three quarters were seen once. The gene calls are TRBV7-9 and TRBJ2-7, with D possibly being TRBD1 (6 bases). The receptor was isolated from a man aged 80 or over with acute or convalescent COVID-19. The source material was peripheral blood. Here the CDR3 DNA reads TGTGCCAGCAGCAACAGGGATACCTACGAGCAGTACTTC. Protein sequence: CASSNRDTYEQYF.